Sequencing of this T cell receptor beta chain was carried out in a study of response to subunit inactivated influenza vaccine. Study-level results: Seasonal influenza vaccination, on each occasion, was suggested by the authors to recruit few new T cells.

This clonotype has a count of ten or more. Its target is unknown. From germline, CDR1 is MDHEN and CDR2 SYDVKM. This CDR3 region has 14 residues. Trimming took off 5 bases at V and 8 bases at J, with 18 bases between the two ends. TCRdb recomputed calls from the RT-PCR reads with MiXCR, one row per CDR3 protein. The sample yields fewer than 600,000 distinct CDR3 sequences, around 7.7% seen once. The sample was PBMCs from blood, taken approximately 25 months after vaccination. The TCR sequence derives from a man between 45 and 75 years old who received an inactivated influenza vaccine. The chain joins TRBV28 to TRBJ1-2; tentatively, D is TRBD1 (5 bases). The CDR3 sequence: CASSLGGRVPGYTF. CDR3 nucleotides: TGTGCCAGCAGTCTTGGGGGACGGGTCCCCGGCTACACCTTC.